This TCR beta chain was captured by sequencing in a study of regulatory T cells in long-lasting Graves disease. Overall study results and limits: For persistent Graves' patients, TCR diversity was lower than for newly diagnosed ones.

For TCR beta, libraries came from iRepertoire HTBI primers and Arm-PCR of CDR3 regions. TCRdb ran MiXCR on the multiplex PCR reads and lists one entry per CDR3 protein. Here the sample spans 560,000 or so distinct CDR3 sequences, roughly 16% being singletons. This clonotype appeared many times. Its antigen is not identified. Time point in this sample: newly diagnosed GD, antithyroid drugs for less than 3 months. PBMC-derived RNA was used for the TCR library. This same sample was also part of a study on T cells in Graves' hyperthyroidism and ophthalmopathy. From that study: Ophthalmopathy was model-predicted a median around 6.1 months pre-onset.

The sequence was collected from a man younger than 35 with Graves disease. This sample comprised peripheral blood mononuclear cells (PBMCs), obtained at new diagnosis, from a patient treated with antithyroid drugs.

This CDR3 reads CASSLEPFGTEAFF. The CDR3 bases are TGTGCCAGCAGTTTGGAACCGTTCGGCACTGAAGCTTTCTTT. The J gene is TRBJ1-1, the V gene TRBV12-3 or TRBV12-4; D is unclear. This CDR3 spans 14 amino acids. Between the trimmed V and J ends, which lost 3 bases and 4 bases, there was a span of 12 bases.